The sequence of this T cell receptor (beta chain) was determined in a study of blood T cell repertoires in COVID-19 (dated by TCRdb to 2020 to 2022). A note on the overall study: Collaborator samples came from the United States, Italy and Spain and covered acute and convalescent phases of COVID-19. The material from the prospective study consisted of cDNA or gDNA derived from T cells, B-cell-depleted T cells, or PBMCs. The dataset comprised deeply sampled blood TCRbeta repertoires from subjects exposed to, actively infected with, or recovered from COVID-19. The repertoires were released in a freely available public database intended as a resource for research on the immune response to SARS-CoV-2. The samples were drawn from two sources: the first 160 participants of the ongoing ImmuneRACE study, and 1,000 to 1,500 subjects contributed by 6 global collaborators. A de-identified subject ID, COVID-19 status, age in years and sex were almost always included in the sample metadata. Where available, HLA class I and class II types were taken from metadata supplied by the sample provider and were not determined by assay-based typing. The research as a whole found: The quantity of clinical and demographic metadata differed by source and by participant and was supplied without curation.

TCRbeta CDR3 regions were amplified from genomic DNA by means of the immunoSEQ Assay, a bias-controlled multiplex PCR. Turning to the authors' computational methods: Nucleated cell counts per sample were estimated from amplification of reference gene primers within the assay. To quantify the absolute abundance of each unique TCRbeta CDR3 rearrangement, sequence reads were collapsed and filtered. For each sample, productive Simpson clonality was calculated as the square root of Simpson's diversity index across productive rearrangements. TCRdb holds this immuneACCESS table with in-frame rearrangements only. Some clones are missing; in checked studies, unresolved V genes explain under half, and the rest has no known cause. The V and J calls and the clone size are those of that table, but D and trimming were determined from the DNA. This sample is represented by around 170,000 clones; less than 90% of them were singletons. The ten largest make up less than 15% of the sample.

Whole blood was collected in K2EDTA tubes by collaborating institutions according to the institutions' own protocols. For TCRbeta analysis, collaborators shipped samples in one of three forms: frozen whole blood, isolated PBMCs, or DNA extracted from either of those sample types. A note on this clone: Its cognate antigen has yet to be identified. No base quality information exists; no much larger clone differs at one position.

The CDR3 starts with the cysteine, ends with the phenylalanine, and has 19 residues. The CDR3 DNA has 57 bases and is translated from base 1. The CDR1 and CDR2 encoded by the germline V gene are MGHRA and YSYEKL. V has 0 bases trimmed and J has 3 bases trimmed; junction bases matching no gene number 8. Specimen: peripheral blood. This receptor chain uses TRBV4-1 and TRBJ2-7, and 16 bases in between align with TRBD2. The sequence was obtained from a man aged 18 to 29 with active or convalescent COVID-19. CDR3 loop: CASSQDGTSGRAPVYEQYF. In nucleotides, the sequence is TGCGCCAGCAGCCAAGACGGGACTAGCGGGAGGGCCCCAGTCTACGAGCAGTACTTC.